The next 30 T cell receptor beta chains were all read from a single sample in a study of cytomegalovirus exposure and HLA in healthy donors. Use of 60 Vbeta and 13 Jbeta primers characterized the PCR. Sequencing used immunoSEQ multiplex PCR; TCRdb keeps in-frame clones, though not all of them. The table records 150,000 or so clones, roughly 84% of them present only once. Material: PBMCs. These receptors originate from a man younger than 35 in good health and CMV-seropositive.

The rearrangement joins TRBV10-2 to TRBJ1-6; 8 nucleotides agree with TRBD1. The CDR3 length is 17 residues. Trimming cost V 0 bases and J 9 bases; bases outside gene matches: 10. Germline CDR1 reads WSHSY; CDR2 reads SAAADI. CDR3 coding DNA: TGCGCCAGCAGTGAGTCGATTTCCCGGCAGGGGGCTTCACCCCTCCACTTT. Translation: CASSESISRQGASPLHF.

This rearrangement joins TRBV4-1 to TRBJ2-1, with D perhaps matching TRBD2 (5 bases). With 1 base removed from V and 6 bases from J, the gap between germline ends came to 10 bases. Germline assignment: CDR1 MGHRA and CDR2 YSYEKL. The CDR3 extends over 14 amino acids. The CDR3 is CASSQVTLVNEQFF. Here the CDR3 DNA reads TGCGCCAGCAGCCAAGTGACACTAGTCAATGAGCAGTTCTTC.

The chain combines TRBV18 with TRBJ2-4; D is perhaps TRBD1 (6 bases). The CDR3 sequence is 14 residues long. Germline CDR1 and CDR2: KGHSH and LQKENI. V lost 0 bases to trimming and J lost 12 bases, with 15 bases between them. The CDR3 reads CASSPPKGADSQYF. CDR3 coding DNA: TGTGCCAGCTCACCACCCAAGGGCGCGGACAGTCAGTACTTC. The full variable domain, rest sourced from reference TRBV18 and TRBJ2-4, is NAGVMQNPRHLVRRRGQEARLRCSPMKGHSHVYWYRQLPEEGLKFMVYLQKENIIDESGMPKERFSAEFPKEGPSILRIQQVVRGDSAAYFCASSPPKGADSQYFGAGTRLSVL.

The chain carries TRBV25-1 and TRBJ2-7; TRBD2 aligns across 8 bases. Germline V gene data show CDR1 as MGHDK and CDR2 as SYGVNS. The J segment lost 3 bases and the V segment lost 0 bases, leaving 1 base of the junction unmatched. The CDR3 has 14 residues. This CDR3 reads CASSEYSGVYEQYF. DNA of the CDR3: TGTGCCAGCAGTGAATATAGCGGGGTCTACGAGCAGTACTTC.

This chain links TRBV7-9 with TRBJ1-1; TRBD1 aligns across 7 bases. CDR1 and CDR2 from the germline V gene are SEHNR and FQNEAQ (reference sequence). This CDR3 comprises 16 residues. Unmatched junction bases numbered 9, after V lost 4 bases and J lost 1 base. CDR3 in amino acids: CASSSTQQGTNTEAFF. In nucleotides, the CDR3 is TGTGCCAGCAGCTCAACACAACAGGGGACGAACACTGAAGCTTTCTTT.

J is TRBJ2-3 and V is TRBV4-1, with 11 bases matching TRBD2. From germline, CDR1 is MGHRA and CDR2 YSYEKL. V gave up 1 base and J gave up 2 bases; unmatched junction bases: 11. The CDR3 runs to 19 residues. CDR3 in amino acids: CASSQGVFKTSGDTDTQYF. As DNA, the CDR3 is TGCGCCAGCAGCCAAGGGGTATTTAAGACTAGCGGGGACACAGATACGCAGTATTTT.

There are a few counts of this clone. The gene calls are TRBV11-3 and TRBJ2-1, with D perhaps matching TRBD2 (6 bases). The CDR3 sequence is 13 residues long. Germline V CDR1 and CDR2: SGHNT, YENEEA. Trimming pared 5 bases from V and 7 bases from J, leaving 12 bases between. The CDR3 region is CASSPPAGNEQFF. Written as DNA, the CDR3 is TGTGCCAGCAGCCCGCCGGCGGGGAATGAGCAGTTCTTC. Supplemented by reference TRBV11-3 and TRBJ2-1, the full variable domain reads EAGVVQSPRYKIIEKKQPVAFWCNPISGHNTLYWYLQNLGQGPELLIRYENEEAVDDSQLPKDRFSAERLKGVDSTLKIQPAELGDSAVYLCASSPPAGNEQFFGPGTRLTVL.

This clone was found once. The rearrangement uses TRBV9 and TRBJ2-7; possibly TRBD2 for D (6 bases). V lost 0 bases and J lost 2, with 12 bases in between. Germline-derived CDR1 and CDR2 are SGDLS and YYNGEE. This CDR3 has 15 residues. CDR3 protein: CASSVGGGKAYEQYF. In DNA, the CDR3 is TGTGCCAGCAGCGTAGGTGGAGGGAAGGCCTACGAGCAGTACTTC.

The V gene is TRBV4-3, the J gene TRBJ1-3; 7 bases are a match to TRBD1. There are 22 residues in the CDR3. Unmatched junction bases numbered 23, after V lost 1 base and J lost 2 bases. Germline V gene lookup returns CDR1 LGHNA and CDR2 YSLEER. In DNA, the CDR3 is TGCGCCAGCAGCCAAGTACTAGGGGCGGGAAGACAGGGTGAGGAGACTGGAAACACCATATATTTT. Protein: CASSQVLGAGRQGEETGNTIYF.

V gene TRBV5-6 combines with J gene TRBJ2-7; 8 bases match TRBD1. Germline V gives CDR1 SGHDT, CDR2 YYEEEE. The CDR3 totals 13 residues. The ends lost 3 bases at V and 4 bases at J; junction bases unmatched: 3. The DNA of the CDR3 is TGTGCCAGCAGCTGGGGACAGGAGTACGAGCAGTACTTC. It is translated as CASSWGQEYEQYF.

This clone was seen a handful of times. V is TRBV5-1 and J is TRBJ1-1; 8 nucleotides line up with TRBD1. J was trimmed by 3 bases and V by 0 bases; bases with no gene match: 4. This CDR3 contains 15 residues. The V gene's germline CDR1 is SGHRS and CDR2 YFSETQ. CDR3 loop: CASSLGQGMYTEAFF. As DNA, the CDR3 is TGCGCCAGCAGCTTGGGACAGGGGATGTACACTGAAGCTTTCTTT.

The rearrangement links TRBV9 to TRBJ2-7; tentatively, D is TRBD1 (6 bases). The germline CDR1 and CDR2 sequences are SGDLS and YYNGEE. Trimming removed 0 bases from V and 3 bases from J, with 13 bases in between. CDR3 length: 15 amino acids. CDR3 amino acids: CASSVGGHDGYEQYF. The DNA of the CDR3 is TGTGCCAGCAGCGTAGGGGGACACGACGGCTACGAGCAGTACTTC.

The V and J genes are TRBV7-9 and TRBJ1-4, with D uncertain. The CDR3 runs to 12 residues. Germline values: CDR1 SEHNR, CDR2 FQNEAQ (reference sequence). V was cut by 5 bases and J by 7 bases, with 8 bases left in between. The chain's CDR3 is CASSRPGEKLFF. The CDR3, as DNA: TGTGCCAGCAGCCGTCCAGGTGAAAAACTGTTTTTT.

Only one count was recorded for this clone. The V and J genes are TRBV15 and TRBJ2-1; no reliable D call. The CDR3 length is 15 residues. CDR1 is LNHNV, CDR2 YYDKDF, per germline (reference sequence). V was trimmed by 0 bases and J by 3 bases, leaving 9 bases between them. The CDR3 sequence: CATSRDRSLYNEQFF. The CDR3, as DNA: TGTGCCACCAGCAGAGATCGGTCCCTCTACAATGAGCAGTTCTTC.

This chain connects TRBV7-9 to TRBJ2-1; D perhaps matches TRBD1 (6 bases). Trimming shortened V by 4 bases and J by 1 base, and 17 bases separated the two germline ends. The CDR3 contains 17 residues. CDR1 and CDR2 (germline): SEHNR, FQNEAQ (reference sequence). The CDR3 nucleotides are TGTGCCAGCAGCTCAGAAAAACCAGGGGTGTCCTACAATGAGCAGTTCTTC. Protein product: CASSSEKPGVSYNEQFF.

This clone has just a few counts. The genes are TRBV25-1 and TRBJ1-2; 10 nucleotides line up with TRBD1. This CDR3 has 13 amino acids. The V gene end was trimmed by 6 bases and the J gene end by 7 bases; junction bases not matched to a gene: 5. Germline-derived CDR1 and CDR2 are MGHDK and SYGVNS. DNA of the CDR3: TGTGCCAGCAGAGGACAGGGGGTTAGTGGCTACACCTTC. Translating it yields CASRGQGVSGYTF.

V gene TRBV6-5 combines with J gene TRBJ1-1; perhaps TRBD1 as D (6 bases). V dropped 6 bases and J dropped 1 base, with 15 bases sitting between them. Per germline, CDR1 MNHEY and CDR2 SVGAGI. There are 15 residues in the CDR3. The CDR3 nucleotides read TGTGCCAGCAGCCCTAACAGGGTGGCGAACACTGAAGCTTTCTTT. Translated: CASSPNRVANTEAFF.

CDR3 in DNA: TGTGCCAGCAGCCCGAATGACAGGGGATTAACCACCTACGAGCAGTACTTC. Protein product: CASSPNDRGLTTYEQYF. This chain connects TRBV5-5 to TRBJ2-7; 8 nucleotides match TRBD1. The CDR3 spans 17 residues. The J segment lost 2 bases and the V segment lost 4 bases, leaving 14 bases of the junction unmatched. Germline CDR1 SGHKS, CDR2 YYEKEE (reference sequence). Full variable domain (missing parts from reference TRBV5-5 and TRBJ2-7): DAGVTQSPTHLIKTRGQQVTLRCSPISGHKSVSWYQQVLGQGPQFIFQYYEKEERGRGNFPDRFSARQFPNYSSELNVNALLLGDSALYLCASSPNDRGLTTYEQYFGPGTRLTVT.

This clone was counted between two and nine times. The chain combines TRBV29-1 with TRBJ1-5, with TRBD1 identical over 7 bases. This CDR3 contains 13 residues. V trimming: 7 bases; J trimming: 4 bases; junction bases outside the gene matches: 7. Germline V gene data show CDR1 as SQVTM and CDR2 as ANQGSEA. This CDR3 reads CSASTGRNQPQHF. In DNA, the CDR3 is TGCAGCGCCTCGACAGGGAGGAATCAGCCCCAGCATTTT. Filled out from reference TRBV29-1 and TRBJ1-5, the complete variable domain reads SAVISQKPSRDICQRGTSLTIQCQVDSQVTMMFWYRQQPGQSLTLIATANQGSEATYESGFVIDKFPISRPNLTFSTLTVSNMSPEDSSIYLCSASTGRNQPQHFGDGTRLSIL.

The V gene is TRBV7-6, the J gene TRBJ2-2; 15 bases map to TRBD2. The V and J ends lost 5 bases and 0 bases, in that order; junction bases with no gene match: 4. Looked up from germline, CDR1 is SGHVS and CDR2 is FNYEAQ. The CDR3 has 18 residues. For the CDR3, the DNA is TGTGCCAGCAGCCTAGGACTAGCGGGGGGGTCGAACACCGGGGAGCTGTTTTTT. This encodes CASSLGLAGGSNTGELFF.

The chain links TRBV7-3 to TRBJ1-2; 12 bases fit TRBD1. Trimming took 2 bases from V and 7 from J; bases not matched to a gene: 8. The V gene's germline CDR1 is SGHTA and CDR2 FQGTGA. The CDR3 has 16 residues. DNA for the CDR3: TGTGCCAGCAGCTTACTAGGGGGACAGGGGGCTGTTGGCTACACCTTC. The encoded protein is CASSLLGGQGAVGYTF.

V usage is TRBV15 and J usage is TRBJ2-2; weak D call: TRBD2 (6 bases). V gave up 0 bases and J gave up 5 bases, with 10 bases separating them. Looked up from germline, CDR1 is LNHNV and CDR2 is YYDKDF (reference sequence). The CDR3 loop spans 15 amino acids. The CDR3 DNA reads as TGTGCCACCAGCAGAGAGGGCCGGGGGACCGGGGAGCTGTTTTTT. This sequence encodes CATSREGRGTGELFF.

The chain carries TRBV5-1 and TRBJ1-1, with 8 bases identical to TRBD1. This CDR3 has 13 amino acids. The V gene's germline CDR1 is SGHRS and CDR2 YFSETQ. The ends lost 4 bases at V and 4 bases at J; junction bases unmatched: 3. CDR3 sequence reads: CASSNGQGTEAFF. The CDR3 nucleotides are TGCGCCAGCAGCAACGGACAGGGCACTGAAGCTTTCTTT.

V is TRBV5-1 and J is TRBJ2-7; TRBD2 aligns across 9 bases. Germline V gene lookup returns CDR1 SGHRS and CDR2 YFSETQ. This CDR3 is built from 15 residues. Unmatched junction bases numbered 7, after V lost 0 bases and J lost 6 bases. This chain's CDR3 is CASSLEDSGGREQYF. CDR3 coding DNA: TGCGCCAGCAGCTTGGAGGATAGCGGGGGACGCGAGCAGTACTTC.

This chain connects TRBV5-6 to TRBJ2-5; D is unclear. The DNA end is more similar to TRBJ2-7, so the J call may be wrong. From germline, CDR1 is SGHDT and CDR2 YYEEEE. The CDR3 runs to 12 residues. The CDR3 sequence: CASSLGAYEQYF. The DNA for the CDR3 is TGTGCCAGCAGCTTGGGCGCCTACGAGCAGTACTTC.

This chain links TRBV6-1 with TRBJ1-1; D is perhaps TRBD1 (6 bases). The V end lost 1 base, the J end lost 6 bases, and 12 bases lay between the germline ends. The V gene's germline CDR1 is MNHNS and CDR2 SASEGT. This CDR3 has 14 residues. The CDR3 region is CASSEGTEASEAFF. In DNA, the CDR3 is TGTGCCAGCAGTGAAGGGACAGAGGCCTCTGAAGCTTTCTTT.

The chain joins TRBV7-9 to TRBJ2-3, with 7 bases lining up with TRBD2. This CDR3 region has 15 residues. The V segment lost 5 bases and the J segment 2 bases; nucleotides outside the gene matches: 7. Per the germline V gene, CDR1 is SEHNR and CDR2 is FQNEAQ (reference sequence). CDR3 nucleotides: TGTGCCAGCAGCCCCTACCGGGGGGTCACAGATACGCAGTATTTT. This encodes CASSPYRGVTDTQYF.

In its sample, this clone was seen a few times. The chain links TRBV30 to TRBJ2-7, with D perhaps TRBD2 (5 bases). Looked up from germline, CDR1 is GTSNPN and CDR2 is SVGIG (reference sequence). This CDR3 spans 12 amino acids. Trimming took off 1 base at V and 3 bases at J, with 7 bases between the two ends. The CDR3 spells CAWSGENYEQYF. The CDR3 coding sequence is TGTGCCTGGAGTGGGGAGAACTACGAGCAGTACTTC.

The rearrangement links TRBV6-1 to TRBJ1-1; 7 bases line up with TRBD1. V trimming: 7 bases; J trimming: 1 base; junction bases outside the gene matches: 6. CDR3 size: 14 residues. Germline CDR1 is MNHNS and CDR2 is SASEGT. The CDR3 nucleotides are TGTGCCAGCAATAGGTGGACAGGGAACACTGAAGCTTTCTTT. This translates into CASNRWTGNTEAFF.

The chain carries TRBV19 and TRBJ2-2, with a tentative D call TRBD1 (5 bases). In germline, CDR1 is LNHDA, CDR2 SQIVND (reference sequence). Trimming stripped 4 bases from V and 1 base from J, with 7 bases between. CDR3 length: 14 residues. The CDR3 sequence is CASSNTGNTGELFF. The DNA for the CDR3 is TGTGCCAGTAGTAATACAGGGAACACCGGGGAGCTGTTTTTT.